These T cell receptor beta chains were read from a single sample in a study of blood T cell repertoires in COVID-19. Profiling relied on immunoSEQ multiplex PCR, and the TCRdb table lists in-frame clones only, not all of them. The sample contains some 350,000 clones, approximately 88% of which appear only once. Source material: peripheral blood. These receptors were collected from a woman aged 25 to 39 with COVID-19, enrolled during active disease. Both conserved end residues are part of each CDR3. A D gene is named only where the DNA matches it firmly. Clone size is given for some rows only: seen once, a few or many times, or a class if the clone is expanded.

CDR3,DNA,D,size,V,J
CATSDLGSNEQFF,TGTGCCACCAGTGATTTGGGCAGCAATGAGCAGTTCTTC,-,few,TRBV24-1,TRBJ2-1
CASSPDEGQPQHF,TGTGCCAGCTCACCAGACGAGGGCCAGCCCCAGCATTTT,-,-,TRBV18,TRBJ1-5
CASSPQPGLASNTGELFF,TGTGCCAGCAGCCCACAACCGGGACTAGCTTCGAACACCGGGGAGCTGTTTTTT,TRBD2,once,TRBV27,TRBJ2-2
CASSPRGLAEETQYF,TGTGCCAGCAGCCCCAGGGGACTAGCGGAAGAGACCCAGTACTTC,TRBD2,-,TRBV5-4,TRBJ2-5
CASSRYDSPNTEAFF,TGTGCCAGCAGCAGATACGACAGTCCGAACACTGAAGCTTTCTTT,-,-,TRBV7-9,TRBJ1-1
CASSLAGESLNTGELFF,TGCGCCAGCAGCTTGGCCGGGGAAAGTCTGAACACCGGGGAGCTGTTTTTT,-,once,TRBV5-1,TRBJ2-2
CASSRLSGAGGNYGYTF,TGTGCCAGTAGTAGGTTATCCGGGGCAGGGGGCAACTATGGCTACACCTTC,TRBD1,-,TRBV19,TRBJ1-2
CASSETRVDTEAFF,TGCGCCAGCAGTGAGACTAGGGTTGACACTGAAGCTTTCTTT,-,-,TRBV10-2,TRBJ1-1
CASSQSRERSQYF,TGCGCCAGCAGCCAGTCTCGGGAACGGTCTCAGTACTTC,-,-,TRBV4-3,TRBJ2-4
CASSLEGALGLFLNYGYTF,TGTGCCAGCAGCCTAGAGGGGGCCTTAGGTCTATTTCTTAACTATGGCTACACCTTC,TRBD1,-,TRBV13,TRBJ1-2
CATRGPSTDTQYF,TGTGCCACCAGGGGGCCGAGTACAGATACGCAGTATTTT,-,-,TRBV24-1,TRBJ2-3
CASSRGVDTQYF,TGTGCCAGCAGTCGGGGGGTAGATACGCAGTATTTT,TRBD2,-,TRBV27,TRBJ2-3
CASSYSTSGSTDTQYF,TGTGCCAGCAGTTACTCGACTAGCGGAAGCACAGATACGCAGTATTTT,TRBD2,-,TRBV6-6,TRBJ2-3
CASSLVVPETQYF,TGTGCCAGCAGCTTAGTCGTTCCGGAGACCCAGTACTTC,-,-,TRBV7-8,TRBJ2-5
CASRLPGTGNTEAFF,TGTGCCAGCAGACTTCCCGGGACAGGGAACACTGAAGCTTTCTTT,TRBD1,once,TRBV5-6,TRBJ1-1
CASSTRTGPDYGYTF,TGTGCCAGCAGCACGCGGACAGGGCCTGACTATGGCTACACCTTC,TRBD1,-,TRBV7-2,TRBJ1-2